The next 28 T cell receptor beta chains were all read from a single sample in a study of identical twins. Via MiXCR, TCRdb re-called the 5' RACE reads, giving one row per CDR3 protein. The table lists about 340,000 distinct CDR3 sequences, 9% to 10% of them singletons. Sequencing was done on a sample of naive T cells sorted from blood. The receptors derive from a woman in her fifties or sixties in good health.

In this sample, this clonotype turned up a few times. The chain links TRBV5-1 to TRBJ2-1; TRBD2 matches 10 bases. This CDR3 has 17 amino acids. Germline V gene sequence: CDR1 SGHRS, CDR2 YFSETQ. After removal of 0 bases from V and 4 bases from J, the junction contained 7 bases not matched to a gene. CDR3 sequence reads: CASSLGLSSGRYNEQFF. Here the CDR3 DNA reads TGCGCCAGCAGCTTGGGGCTTTCTAGCGGGAGATACAATGAGCAGTTCTTC.

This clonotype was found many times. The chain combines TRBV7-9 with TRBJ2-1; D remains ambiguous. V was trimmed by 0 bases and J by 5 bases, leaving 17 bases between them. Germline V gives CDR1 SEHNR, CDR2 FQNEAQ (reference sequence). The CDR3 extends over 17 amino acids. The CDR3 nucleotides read TGTGCCAGCAGCTTAGCTTCGCGGCAGGCCCTCGACAATGAGCAGTTCTTC. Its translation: CASSLASRQALDNEQFF.

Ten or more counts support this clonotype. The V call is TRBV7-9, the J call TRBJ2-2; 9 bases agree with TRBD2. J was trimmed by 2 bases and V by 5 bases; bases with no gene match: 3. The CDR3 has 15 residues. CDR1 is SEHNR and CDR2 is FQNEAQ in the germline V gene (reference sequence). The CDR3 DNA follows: TGTGCCAGCAGCCGCGGGGGGGCCAACACCGGGGAGCTGTTTTTT. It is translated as CASSRGGANTGELFF. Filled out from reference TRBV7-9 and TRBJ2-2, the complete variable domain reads DTGVSQNPRHKITKRGQNVTFRCDPISEHNRLYWYRQTLGQGPEFLTYFQNEAQLEKSRLLSDRFSAERPKGSFSTLEIQRTEQGDSAMYLCASSRGGANTGELFFGEGSRLTVL.

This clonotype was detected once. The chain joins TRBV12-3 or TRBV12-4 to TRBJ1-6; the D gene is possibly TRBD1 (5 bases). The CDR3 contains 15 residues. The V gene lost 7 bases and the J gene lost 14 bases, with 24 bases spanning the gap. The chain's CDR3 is CASTEGARTQPSLHF. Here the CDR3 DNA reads TGTGCCAGCACCGAAGGGGCAAGGACACAGCCTTCCCTCCACTTT.

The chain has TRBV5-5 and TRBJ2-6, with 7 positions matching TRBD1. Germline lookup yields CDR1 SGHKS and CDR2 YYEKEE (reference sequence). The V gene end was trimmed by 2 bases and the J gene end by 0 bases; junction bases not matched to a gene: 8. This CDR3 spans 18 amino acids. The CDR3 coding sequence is TGTGCCAGCAGCTTCCAGACAGGGATTTTCTCTGGGGCCAACGTCCTGACTTTC. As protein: CASSFQTGIFSGANVLTF.

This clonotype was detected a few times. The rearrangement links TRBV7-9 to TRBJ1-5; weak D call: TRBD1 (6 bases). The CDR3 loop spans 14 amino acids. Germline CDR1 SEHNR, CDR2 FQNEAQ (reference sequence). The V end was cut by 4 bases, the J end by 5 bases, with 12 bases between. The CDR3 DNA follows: TGTGCCAGCAGCTCGGACAGCTACTATCAGCCCCAGCATTTT. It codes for CASSSDSYYQPQHF.

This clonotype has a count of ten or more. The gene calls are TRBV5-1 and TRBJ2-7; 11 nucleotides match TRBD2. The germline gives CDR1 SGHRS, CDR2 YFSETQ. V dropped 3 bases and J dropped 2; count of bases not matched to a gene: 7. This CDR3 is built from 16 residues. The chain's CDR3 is CASSSWQTSGTYEQYF. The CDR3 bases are TGCGCCAGCAGCTCCTGGCAGACTAGCGGGACCTACGAGCAGTACTTC.

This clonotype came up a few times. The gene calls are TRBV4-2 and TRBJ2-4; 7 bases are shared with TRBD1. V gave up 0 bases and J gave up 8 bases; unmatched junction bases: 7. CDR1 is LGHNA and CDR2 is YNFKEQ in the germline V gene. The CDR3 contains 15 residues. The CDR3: CASSQDWRQGDIQYF. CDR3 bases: TGTGCCAGCAGCCAAGATTGGAGGCAGGGGGACATTCAGTACTTC.

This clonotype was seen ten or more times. Here the CDR3 reads CASSAVGSGSETQYF. The CDR3 DNA sequence: TGTGCCAGCTCGGCGGTTGGTAGCGGGAGCGAGACCCAGTACTTC. This sequence joins TRBV2 and TRBJ2-5; 9 nucleotides align to TRBD2. Trimming at V came to 8 bases and at J to 5 bases, leaving 12 bases not matched to a gene. The CDR3 is 15 residues long. Germline loops: CDR1 SNHLY, CDR2 FYNNEI.

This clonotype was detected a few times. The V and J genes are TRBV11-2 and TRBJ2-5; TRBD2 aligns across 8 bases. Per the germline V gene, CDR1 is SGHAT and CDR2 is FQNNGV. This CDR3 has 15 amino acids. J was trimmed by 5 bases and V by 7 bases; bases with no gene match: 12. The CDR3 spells CASISHGGGAETQYF. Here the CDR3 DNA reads TGTGCCAGCATTTCCCACGGGGGGGGGGCCGAGACCCAGTACTTC.

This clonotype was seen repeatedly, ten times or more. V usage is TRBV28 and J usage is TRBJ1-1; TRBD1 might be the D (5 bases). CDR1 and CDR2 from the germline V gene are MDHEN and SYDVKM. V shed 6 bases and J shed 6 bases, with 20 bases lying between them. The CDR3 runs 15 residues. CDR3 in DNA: TGTGCCAGCAGCTCACTCGGAGGGGTAGGATCTGAAGCTTTCTTT. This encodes CASSSLGGVGSEAFF.

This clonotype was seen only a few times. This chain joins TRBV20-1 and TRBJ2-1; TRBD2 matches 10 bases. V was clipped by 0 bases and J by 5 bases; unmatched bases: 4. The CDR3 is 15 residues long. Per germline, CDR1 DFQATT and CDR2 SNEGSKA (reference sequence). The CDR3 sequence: CSARDLGLADNEQFF. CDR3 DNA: TGCAGTGCTAGAGATCTTGGACTAGCGGACAATGAGCAGTTCTTC.

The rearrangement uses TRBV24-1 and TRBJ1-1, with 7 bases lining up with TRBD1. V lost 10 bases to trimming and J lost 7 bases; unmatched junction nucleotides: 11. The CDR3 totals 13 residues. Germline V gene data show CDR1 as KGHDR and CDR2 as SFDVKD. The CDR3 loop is CATKDRAEGEAFF. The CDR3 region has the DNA TGTGCCACGAAAGACAGGGCCGAAGGTGAAGCTTTCTTT.

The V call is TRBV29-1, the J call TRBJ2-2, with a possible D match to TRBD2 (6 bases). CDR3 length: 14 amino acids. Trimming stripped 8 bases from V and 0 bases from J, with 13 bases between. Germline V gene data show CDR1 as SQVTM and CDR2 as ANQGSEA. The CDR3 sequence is CSIPLAANTGELFF. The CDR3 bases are TGCAGCATCCCACTAGCTGCGAACACCGGGGAGCTGTTTTTT.

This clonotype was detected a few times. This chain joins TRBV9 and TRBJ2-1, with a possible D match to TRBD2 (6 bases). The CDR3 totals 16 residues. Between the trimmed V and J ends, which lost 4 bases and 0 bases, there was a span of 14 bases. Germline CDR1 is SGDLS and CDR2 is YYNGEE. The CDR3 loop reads CASSPRRETSYNEQFF. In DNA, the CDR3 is TGTGCCAGCAGCCCCCGTCGGGAGACCTCCTACAATGAGCAGTTCTTC. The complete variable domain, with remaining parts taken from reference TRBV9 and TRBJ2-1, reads DSGVTQTPKHLITATGQRVTLRCSPRSGDLSVYWYQQSLDQGLQFLIQYYNGEERAKGNILERFSAQQFPDLHSELNLSSLELGDSALYFCASSPRRETSYNEQFFGPGTRLTVL.

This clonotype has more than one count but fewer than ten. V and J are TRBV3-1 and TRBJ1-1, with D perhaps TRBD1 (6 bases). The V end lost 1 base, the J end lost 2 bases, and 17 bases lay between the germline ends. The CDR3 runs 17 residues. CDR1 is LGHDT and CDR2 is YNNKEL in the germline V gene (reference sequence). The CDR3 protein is CASSQGSGAFPNTEAFF. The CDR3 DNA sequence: TGTGCCAGCAGCCAAGGGTCAGGGGCGTTCCCTAACACTGAAGCTTTCTTT. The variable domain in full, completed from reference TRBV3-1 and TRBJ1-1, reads DTAVSQTPKYLVTQMGNDKSIKCEQNLGHDTMYWYKQDSKKFLKIMFSYNNKELIINETVPNRFSPKSPDKAHLNLHINSLELGDSAVYFCASSQGSGAFPNTEAFFGQGTRLTVV.

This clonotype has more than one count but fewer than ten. This CDR3 is CATSRLYDEQFF. Written as DNA, the CDR3 is TGTGCCACCAGCAGATTATATGATGAGCAGTTCTTC. The chain combines TRBV15 with TRBJ2-1; D remains ambiguous. CDR3 size: 12 residues. Trimming removed 2 bases from V and 8 bases from J, with 7 bases in between. In germline, CDR1 is LNHNV, CDR2 YYDKDF (reference sequence).

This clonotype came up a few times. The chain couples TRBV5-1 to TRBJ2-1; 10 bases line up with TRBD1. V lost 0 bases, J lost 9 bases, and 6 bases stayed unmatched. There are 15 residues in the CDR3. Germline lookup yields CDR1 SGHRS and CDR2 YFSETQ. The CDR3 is CASSLARTGGIEQFF. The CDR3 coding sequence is TGCGCCAGCAGCTTGGCCCGGACAGGGGGGATTGAGCAGTTCTTC.

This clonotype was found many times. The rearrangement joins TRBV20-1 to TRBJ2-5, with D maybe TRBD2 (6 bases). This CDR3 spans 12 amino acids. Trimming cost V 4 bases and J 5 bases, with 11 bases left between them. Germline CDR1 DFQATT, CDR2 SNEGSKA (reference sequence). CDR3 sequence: CSAMEGGETQYF. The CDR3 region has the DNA TGCAGTGCTATGGAGGGAGGTGAGACCCAGTACTTC.

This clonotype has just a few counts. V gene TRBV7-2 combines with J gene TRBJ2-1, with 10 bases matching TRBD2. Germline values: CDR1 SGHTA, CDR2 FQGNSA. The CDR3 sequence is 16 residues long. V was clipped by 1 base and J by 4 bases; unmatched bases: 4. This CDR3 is CASSLVGTSEYNEQFF. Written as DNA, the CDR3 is TGTGCCAGCAGCTTAGTCGGGACTAGCGAATACAATGAGCAGTTCTTC.

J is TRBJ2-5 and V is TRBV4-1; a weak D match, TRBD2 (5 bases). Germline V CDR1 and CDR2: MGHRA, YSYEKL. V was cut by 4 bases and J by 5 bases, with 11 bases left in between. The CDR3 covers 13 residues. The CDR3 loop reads CASSLRDAETQYF. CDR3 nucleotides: TGCGCCAGCAGCCTCCGGGATGCGGAGACCCAGTACTTC.

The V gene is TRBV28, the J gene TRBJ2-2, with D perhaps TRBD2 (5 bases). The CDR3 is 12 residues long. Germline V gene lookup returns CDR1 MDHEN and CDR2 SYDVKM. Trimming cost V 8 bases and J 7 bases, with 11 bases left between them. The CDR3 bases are TGTGCCAGCGGACTCCCGGGCGGGGAGCTGTTTTTT. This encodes CASGLPGGELFF.

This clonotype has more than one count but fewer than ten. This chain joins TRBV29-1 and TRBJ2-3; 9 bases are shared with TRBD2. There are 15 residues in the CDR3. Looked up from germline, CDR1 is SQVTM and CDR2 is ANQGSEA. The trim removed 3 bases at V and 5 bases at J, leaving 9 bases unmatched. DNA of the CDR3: TGCAGCGTTGAGGTTGTCGCGGGAGGGCTAGATACGCAGTATTTT. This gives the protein CSVEVVAGGLDTQYF.

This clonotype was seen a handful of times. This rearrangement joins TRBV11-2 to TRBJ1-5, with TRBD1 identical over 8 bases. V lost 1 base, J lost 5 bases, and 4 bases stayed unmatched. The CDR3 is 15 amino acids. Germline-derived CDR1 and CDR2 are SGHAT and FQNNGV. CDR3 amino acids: CASSLAGQGYQPQHF. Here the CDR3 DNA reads TGTGCCAGCAGCTTAGCTGGACAGGGATATCAGCCCCAGCATTTT. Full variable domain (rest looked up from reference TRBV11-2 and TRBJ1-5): EAGVAQSPRYKIIEKRQSVAFWCNPISGHATLYWYQQILGQGPKLLIQFQNNGVVDDSQLPKDRFSAERLKGVDSTLKIQPAKLEDSAVYLCASSLAGQGYQPQHFGDGTRLSIL.

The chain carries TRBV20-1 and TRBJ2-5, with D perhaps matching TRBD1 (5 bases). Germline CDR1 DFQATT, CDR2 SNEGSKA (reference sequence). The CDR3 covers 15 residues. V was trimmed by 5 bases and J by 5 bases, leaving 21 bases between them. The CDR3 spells CSARPPDDSGETQYF. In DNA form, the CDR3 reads TGCAGTGCTCGACCCCCCGATGACTCAGGGGAGACCCAGTACTTC.

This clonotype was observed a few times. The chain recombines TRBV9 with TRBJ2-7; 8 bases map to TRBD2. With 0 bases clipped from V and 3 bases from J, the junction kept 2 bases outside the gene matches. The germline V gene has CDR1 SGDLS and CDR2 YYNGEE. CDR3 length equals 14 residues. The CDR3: CASSVGGLGYEQYF. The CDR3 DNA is TGTGCCAGCAGCGTAGGGGGACTAGGCTACGAGCAGTACTTC. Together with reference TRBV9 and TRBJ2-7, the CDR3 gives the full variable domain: DSGVTQTPKHLITATGQRVTLRCSPRSGDLSVYWYQQSLDQGLQFLIQYYNGEERAKGNILERFSAQQFPDLHSELNLSSLELGDSALYFCASSVGGLGYEQYFGPGTRLTVT.

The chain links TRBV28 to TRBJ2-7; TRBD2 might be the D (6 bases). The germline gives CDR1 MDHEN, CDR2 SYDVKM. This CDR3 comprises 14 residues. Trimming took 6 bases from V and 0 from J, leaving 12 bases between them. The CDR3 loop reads CASSTHGGSYEQYV. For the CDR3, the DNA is TGTGCCAGCAGCACCCACGGGGGCTCCTACGAGCAGTACGTC.

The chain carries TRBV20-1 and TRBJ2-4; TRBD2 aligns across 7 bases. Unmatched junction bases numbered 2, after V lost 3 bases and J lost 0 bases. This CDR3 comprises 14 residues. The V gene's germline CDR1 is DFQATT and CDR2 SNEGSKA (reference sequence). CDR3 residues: CSASGGEAKNIQYF. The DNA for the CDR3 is TGCAGTGCTAGTGGGGGGGAAGCCAAAAACATTCAGTACTTC.